Included here is one T cell receptor beta chain sequence, with context. These data belong to a study of blood T cell repertoires in COVID-19. On the study more broadly: Some COVID-19 samples were acute and others convalescent; all came from the United States, Italy and Spain. T cells, B-cell-depleted T cells, or PBMCs provided the cDNA or gDNA that served as material.

As originally analysed: Counts of nucleated cells, estimated from reference gene primer amplification, were obtained. Assay used: immunoSEQ multiplex PCR; TCRdb lists only in-frame clones, some missing. That table gives V, J and clone size, and the DNA gave D and trimming. This sample has tens of thousands of clones, with more than 70% found just once. This CDR3 has 12 residues. V was clipped by 4 bases and J by 6 bases, with 9 bases between them. Germline values: CDR1 MNHEY, CDR2 SVGAGI. This chain joins TRBV6-5 and TRBJ1-1, with unresolved D. The sequence came from a woman in her sixties with acute or convalescent COVID-19. Sequenced sample: peripheral blood. The chain's CDR3 is CASSSQIAEAFF. CDR3 coding DNA: TGTGCCAGCAGTTCCCAGATCGCTGAAGCTTTCTTT.